This TCR beta chain is drawn from a study of T cell responses to AZD1222 COVID-19 vaccine. About the study: Second-dose intervals of approximately 4 or approximately 12 weeks were pooled.

As regards this clone: No antigen is known for it.

Findings of the study overall: Among the donors, most were white British and more were female, and clonal diversity was possibly underestimated.

CDR1 is MNHEY, CDR2 SVGAGI, per germline. V was pared by 7 bases and J by 5 bases, with 10 bases of the junction left unmatched. The CDR3 length is 15 residues. Using immunoSEQ multiplex PCR, the repertoire was profiled, and TCRdb retains in-frame clones only, with some absent. The sample carries 150,000 to 160,000 clones, 90% recorded once. The input for sequencing was peripheral blood, taken on day 0 of AZD1222 vaccination. The chain recombines TRBV6-5 with TRBJ2-3; 9 bases align to TRBD1. The clonotype originates from an adult in good health. DNA for the CDR3: TGTGCCAGCATTAGGACAGGGGCGACCGGAGATACGCAGTATTTT. It translates to CASIRTGATGDTQYF.